The clone carrying this TCR beta chain was seen a handful of times. What it binds is not known. The entry originates in a study of T-cell reconstitution after alpha-beta-depleted transplantation in children. Regarding the study as a whole: Expanded clones from the graft, numbering several hundred, reportedly supplied alpha-beta T cells about two months after transplant. Newly made T cells mostly supplied T-cell counts and diversity one year after transplant.

During its preparation, the TCRbeta library received unique molecular identifiers. TCRdb called the PCR reads again in MiXCR, with one record for every CDR3 protein. The profile shows roughly 790,000 distinct CDR3 sequences, 16% of them singletons. Sequencing used PBMCs, mostly from graft donor cells, obtained 360 days after TCRalphabeta/CD19-depleted stem cell transplant. This clonotype was sampled from a male patient younger than 18 who had a stem cell transplant for acute lymphoblastic leukemia, so the T cells may come from the graft donor.

The CDR3 region has the DNA TGTGCCAGCAGTTCTGGGCGGCAGGCGTGGAATGAGCAGTTCTTC. It specifies CASSSGRQAWNEQFF. V and J are TRBV27 and TRBJ2-1; D unresolved. This CDR3 is built from 15 residues. The V gene lost 4 bases and the J gene lost 7 bases, with 17 bases spanning the gap. Germline loops: CDR1 MNHEY, CDR2 SMNVEV (reference sequence).